This T cell receptor beta chain stems from a study of a mutant IDH1 vaccine in newly diagnosed glioma. Overall study: Weeks 1, 3, 5, 7, 11, 15, 19 and 23 were when patients received their eight vaccinations.

Notes on this clone: What it binds is unknown.

Method: immunoSEQ multiplex PCR; TCRdb's copy keeps in-frame clones and lacks some. The data contain 50,000 to 75,000 clones, about 88% of them singletons. Stated time point: week 5, during vaccination. Topical imiquimod accompanied each vaccine dose, which consisted of 300 ug of mutant IDH1 20-mer peptide. V lost 4 bases to trimming and J lost 4 bases, with 8 bases between them. The CDR3 covers 12 residues. Germline V gene lookup returns CDR1 SGDLS and CDR2 YYNGEE. The chain recombines TRBV9 with TRBJ2-5; D is undetermined. The clonotype was recovered from a woman between 45 and 60 years old with glioma. The starting material was PBMCs, obtained from a glioma patient whose treatment included an IDH1 peptide vaccine. The CDR3 protein is CASSLDRETQYF. In DNA, the CDR3 is TGTGCCAGCAGCCTAGATCGAGAGACCCAGTACTTC.